This is a list of T cell receptor beta chains from one sample in a study of shared clonotypes between healthy human individuals. Generated by immunoSEQ multiplex PCR, the TCRdb table keeps only in-frame clones and is missing some. Among 2.3 million or so clones listed, more than 80% were seen once. The sequenced material came from naive CD4+ T cells from PBMCs. These TCRs come from a man aged 18 to 30 in good health. Some clones in this sample may be carry-over from other donors' samples. Each CDR3 is given with its conserved first and last residue. The order of the fields is D gene, V gene, CDR3 protein. D genes are given only for firm matches.

D: .; V: TRBV29-1; CDR3: CSEGVEAFF
D: TRBD2; V: TRBV7-6; CDR3: CASSLAGLAGTGELFF
D: .; V: TRBV9; CDR3: CASSVDGYSGNTIYF
D: .; V: TRBV27; CDR3: CASSSGVFREQFF
D: TRBD1; V: TRBV5-6; CDR3: CASSKGQGDEQYF
D: TRBD1; V: TRBV9; CDR3: CASSPTFLQGEVTISGNTIYF
D: .; V: TRBV19; CDR3: CASSMGAFIQPQHF
D: TRBD1; V: TRBV11-1; CDR3: CASSHGQGQETQYF
D: .; V: TRBV5-1; CDR3: CASRRVPNTGELFF
D: .; V: TRBV30; CDR3: CAWRPVTPFSEQYF